The source of this TCR beta chain is a study of T cell responses to AZD1222 COVID-19 vaccine. Of note for this clone: In the same sample, other DNA sequences code for this CDR3.

V gave up 1 base and J gave up 6 bases; unmatched junction bases: 6. The CDR3 covers 16 residues. Germline lookup yields CDR1 SGHAT and CDR2 FQNNGV. Repertoires were generated with immunoSEQ multiplex PCR, while TCRdb's copy carries only in-frame clones and drops some. This sample yields about 120,000 clones, of which roughly 90% are seen a single time; around 7.5% belongs to the top ten. The chain joins TRBV11-2 to TRBJ2-1; 10 bases align to TRBD2. The receptor was isolated from an adult in good health. Sequencing was performed on peripheral blood, taken on day 0 of AZD1222 vaccination. CDR3 sequence: CASSLGRLAGANEQFF. For the CDR3, the DNA is TGTGCCAGCAGCTTAGGACGGCTAGCGGGAGCCAATGAGCAGTTCTTC. The full variable domain, with the rest looked up from reference TRBV11-2 and TRBJ2-1, is EAGVAQSPRYKIIEKRQSVAFWCNPISGHATLYWYQQILGQGPKLLIQFQNNGVVDDSQLPKDRFSAERLKGVDSTLKIQPAKLEDSAVYLCASSLGRLAGANEQFFGPGTRLTVL.